This paragraph covers one T cell receptor beta chain sequence. Its antigen remains unknown. Some clones are missing from TCRdb's copy, which holds only in-frame ones; the method was immunoSEQ multiplex PCR. The table includes 60,000 to 65,000 clones, 80% to 90% detected once. Time point noted: week 35, safety follow-up. A 20-mer mutant IDH1 peptide at 300 ug was injected subcutaneously with topical imiquimod. The data were obtained in a study of a mutant IDH1 vaccine in newly diagnosed glioma. Trimming cost V 5 bases and J 5 bases; bases outside gene matches: 8. The CDR3 covers 15 residues. Germline V gene lookup returns CDR1 SGHTA and CDR2 FQGNSA.

V usage is TRBV7-2 and J usage is TRBJ2-5; TRBD1 matches 10 bases. The TCR comes from a man aged 40-55 years with glioma. The sequencing here drew on PBMCs, taken from a glioma patient whose treatment included an IDH1 peptide vaccine. The chain's CDR3 is CASSRMTGGVETQYF. The CDR3 coding sequence is TGTGCCAGCAGCCGTATGACAGGGGGCGTGGAGACCCAGTACTTC.